This T cell receptor beta chain was sequenced for a study of human T cells and chemical hapten exposure. Study as a whole: Patch testing was performed with 0.01% DPC on the upper back, with reading at 6 days.

Whole-study results and caveats: Every donor had alopecia, and their immune response may therefore differ from healthy people's.

Trimming pared 3 bases from V and 0 bases from J, leaving 10 bases between. The CDR3 runs to 16 residues. Germline V gene lookup returns CDR1 SGHNT and CDR2 YYREEE (reference sequence). Time point noted: patch test 3, about 24 weeks after DPC sensitization. Treatment: therapeutic diphenylcyclopropenone sensitization with weekly scalp DPC. This clonotype was observed at least ten times. No antigen is known for it. TCRdb fed the RACE reads into MiXCR, producing one record per CDR3 protein. The sample lists tens of thousands of distinct CDR3 sequences, approximately 13% seen once, with 2.4% in the top ten.

This TCR derives from a man younger than 45 with alopecia areata. Some clones in this sample may be carry-over from other donors' samples. This material consisted of whole blood, taken in connection with sensitization to the hapten diphenylcyclopropenone (DPC). The chain joins TRBV5-4 to TRBJ1-6; D not certain. CDR3 amino acids: CASSSDLSSYNSPLHF. The CDR3 bases are TGTGCCAGCAGCTCGGACCTGAGCTCCTATAATTCACCCCTCCACTTT.